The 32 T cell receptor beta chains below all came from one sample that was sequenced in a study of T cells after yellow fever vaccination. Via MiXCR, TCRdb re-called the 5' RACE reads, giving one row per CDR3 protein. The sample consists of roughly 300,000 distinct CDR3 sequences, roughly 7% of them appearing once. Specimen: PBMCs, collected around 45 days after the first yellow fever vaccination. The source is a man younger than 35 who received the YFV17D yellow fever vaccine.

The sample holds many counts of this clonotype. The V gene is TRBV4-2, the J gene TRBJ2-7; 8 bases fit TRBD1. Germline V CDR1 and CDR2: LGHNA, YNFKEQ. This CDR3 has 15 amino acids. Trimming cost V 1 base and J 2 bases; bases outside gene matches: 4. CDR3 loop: CASSQGTGPTYEQYF. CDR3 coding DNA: TGTGCCAGCAGCCAAGGGACAGGGCCGACCTACGAGCAGTACTTC.

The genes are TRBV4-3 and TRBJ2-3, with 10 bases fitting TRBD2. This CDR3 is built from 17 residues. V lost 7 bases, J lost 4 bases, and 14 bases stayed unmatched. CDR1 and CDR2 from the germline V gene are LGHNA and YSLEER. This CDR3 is CASKINILAGDPDTQYF. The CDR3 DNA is TGCGCCAGCAAGATAAACATCCTAGCGGGGGACCCAGATACGCAGTATTTT.

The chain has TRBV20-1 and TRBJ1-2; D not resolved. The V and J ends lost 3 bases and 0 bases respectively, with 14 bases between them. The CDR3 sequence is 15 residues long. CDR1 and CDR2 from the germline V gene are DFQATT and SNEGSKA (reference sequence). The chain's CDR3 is CSARTFGGSNYGYTF. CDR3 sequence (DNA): TGCAGTGCTAGGACCTTTGGTGGATCTAACTATGGCTACACCTTC.

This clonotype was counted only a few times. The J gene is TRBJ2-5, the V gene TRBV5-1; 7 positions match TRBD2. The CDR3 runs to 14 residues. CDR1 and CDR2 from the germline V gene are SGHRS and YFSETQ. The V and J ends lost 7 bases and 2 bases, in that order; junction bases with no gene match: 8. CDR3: CASVSGDGQETQYF. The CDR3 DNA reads TGCGCCAGCGTCAGCGGGGATGGGCAAGAGACCCAGTACTTC.

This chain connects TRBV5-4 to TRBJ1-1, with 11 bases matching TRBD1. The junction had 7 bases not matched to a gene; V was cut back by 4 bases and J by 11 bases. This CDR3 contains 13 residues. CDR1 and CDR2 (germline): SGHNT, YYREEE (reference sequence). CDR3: CASSLRTGGAAFF. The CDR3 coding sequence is TGTGCCAGCAGCCTGAGGACAGGGGGCGCGGCTTTCTTT.

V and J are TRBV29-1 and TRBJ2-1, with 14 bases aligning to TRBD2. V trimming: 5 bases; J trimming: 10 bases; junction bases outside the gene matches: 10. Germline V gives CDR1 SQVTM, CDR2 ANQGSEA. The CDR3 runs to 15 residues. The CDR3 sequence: CSVRKTSGGAQEQFF. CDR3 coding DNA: TGCAGCGTTCGAAAGACTAGCGGGGGGGCCCAGGAGCAGTTCTTC.

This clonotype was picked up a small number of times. The CDR3 DNA sequence: TGCAGTGCTAGAACCCTCGGGACAGCTTGGAGTTCACCCCTCCACTTT. Its protein product is CSARTLGTAWSSPLHF. The J gene is TRBJ1-6, the V gene TRBV20-1; 7 bases fit TRBD1. The V gene's germline CDR1 is DFQATT and CDR2 SNEGSKA (reference sequence). The CDR3 is made up of 16 amino acids. After removal of 2 bases from V and 9 bases from J, the junction contained 13 bases not matched to a gene.

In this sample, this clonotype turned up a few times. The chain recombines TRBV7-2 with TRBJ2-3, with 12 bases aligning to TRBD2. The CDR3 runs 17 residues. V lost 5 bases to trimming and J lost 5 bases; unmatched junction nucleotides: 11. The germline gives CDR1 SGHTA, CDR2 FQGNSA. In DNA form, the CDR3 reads TGTGCCAGCAGCGTGGGACTAGCGGGTCCTGCAATAGATACGCAGTATTTT. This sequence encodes CASSVGLAGPAIDTQYF.

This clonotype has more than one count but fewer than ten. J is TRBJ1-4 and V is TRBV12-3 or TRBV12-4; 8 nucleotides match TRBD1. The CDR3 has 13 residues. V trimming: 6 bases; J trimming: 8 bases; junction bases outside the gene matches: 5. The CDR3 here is CASSRGRREKLFF. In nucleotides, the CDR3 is TGTGCCAGCAGCAGGGGGCGCCGGGAAAAACTGTTTTTT.

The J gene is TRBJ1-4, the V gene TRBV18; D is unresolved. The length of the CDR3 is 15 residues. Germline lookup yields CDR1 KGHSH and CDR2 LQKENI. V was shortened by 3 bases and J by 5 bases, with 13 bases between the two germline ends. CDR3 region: CASSPLHTENEKLFF. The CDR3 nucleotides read TGTGCCAGCTCACCCCTACATACAGAGAATGAAAAACTGTTTTTT. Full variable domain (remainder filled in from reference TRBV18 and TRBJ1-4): NAGVMQNPRHLVRRRGQEARLRCSPMKGHSHVYWYRQLPEEGLKFMVYLQKENIIDESGMPKERFSAEFPKEGPSILRIQQVVRGDSAAYFCASSPLHTENEKLFFGSGTQLSVL.

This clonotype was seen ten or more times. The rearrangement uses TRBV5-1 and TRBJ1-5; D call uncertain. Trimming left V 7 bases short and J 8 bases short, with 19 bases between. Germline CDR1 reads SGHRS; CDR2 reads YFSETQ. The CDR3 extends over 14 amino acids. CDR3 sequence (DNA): TGCGCCAGCGCCCTAACCCCCGGCGGTGAGCCCCAGCATTTT. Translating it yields CASALTPGGEPQHF.

CDR3 sequence reads: CASSEEGGSQETQYF. The CDR3 nucleotides are TGTGCCAGCAGTGAAGAGGGGGGGTCCCAAGAGACCCAGTACTTC. The chain joins TRBV6-1 to TRBJ2-5; D perhaps matches TRBD2 (7 bases). CDR1 MNHNS and CDR2 SASEGT come from the germline V gene. Deletions cut 1 base from V and 1 base from J, with 10 bases between. This CDR3 is 15 amino acids long.

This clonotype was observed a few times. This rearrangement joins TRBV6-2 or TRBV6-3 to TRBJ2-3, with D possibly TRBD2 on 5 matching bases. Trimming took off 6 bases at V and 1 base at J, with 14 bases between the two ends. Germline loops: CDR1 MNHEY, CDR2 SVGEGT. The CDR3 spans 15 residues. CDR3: CASRTPERGTDTQYF. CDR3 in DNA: TGTGCCAGCAGAACCCCGGAGAGGGGCACAGATACGCAGTATTTT.

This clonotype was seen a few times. The CDR3 is CASTQGGGYEQYV. The CDR3 DNA reads TGTGCCAGCACCCAAGGCGGGGGATACGAGCAGTACGTC. The chain carries TRBV7-9 and TRBJ2-7; 7 bases are shared with TRBD2. Germline V gene data show CDR1 as SEHNR and CDR2 as FQNEAQ (reference sequence). The CDR3 contains 13 residues. J was trimmed by 4 bases and V by 7 bases; bases with no gene match: 7.

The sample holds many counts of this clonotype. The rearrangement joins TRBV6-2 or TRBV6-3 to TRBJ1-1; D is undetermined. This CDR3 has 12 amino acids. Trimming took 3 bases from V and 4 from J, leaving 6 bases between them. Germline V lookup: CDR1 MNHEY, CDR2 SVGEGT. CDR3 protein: CASSYYSTEAFF. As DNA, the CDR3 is TGTGCCAGCAGTTATTACAGCACTGAAGCTTTCTTT.

This CDR3 is CASSPSDRGTETQYF. The CDR3 DNA sequence: TGTGCCAGCAGTCCCTCGGACAGGGGAACGGAGACCCAGTACTTC. This chain joins TRBV25-1 and TRBJ2-5; 9 bases agree with TRBD1. J was trimmed by 5 bases and V by 5 bases; bases with no gene match: 9. Germline V gene data show CDR1 as MGHDK and CDR2 as SYGVNS. The CDR3 is 15 residues long.

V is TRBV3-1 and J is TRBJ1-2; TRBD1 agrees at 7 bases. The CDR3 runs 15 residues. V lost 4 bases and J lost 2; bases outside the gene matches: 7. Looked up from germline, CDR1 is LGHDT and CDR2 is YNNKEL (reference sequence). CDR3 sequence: CASSPWDSQNYGYTF. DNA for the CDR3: TGTGCCAGCAGCCCGTGGGACAGCCAGAACTATGGCTACACCTTC.

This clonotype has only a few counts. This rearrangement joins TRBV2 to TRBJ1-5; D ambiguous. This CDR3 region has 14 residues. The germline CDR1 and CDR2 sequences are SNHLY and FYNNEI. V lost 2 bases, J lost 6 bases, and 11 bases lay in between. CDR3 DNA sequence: TGTGCCAGCAGTGAATACGGGGTTCCTCAGCCCCAGCATTTT. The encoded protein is CASSEYGVPQPQHF.

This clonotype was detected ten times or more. The CDR3 DNA reads TGTGCCAGCAGTTCCCTCACTAGCGGGGGGATTTCCTACGAGCAGTACTTC. Encoded protein: CASSSLTSGGISYEQYF. This chain joins TRBV6-2 or TRBV6-3 and TRBJ2-7; the match to TRBD2 covers 12 bases. The CDR3 is 17 amino acids. CDR1 MNHEY and CDR2 SVGEGT come from the germline V gene. V lost 4 bases, J lost 1 base, and 8 bases stayed unmatched.

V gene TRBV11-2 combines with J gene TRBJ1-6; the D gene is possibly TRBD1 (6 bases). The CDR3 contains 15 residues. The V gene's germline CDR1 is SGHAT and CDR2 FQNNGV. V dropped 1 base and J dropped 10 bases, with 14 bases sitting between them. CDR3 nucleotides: TGTGCCAGCAGCTTAGCGGGGGCTCGGGGGTCACCCCTCCACTTT. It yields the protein CASSLAGARGSPLHF.

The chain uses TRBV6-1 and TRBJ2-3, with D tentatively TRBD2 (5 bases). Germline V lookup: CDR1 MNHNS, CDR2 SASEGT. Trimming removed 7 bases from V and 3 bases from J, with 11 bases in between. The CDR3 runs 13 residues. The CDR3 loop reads CASTYPGTDTQYF. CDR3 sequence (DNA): TGTGCCAGCACCTACCCGGGAACAGATACGCAGTATTTT.

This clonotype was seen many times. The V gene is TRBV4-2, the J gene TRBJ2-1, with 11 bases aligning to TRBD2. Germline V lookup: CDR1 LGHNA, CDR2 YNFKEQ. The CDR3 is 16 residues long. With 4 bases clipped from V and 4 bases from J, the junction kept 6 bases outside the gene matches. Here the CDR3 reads CASSLETSGEYNEQFF. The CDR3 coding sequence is TGTGCCAGCAGCCTTGAGACTAGCGGGGAATACAATGAGCAGTTCTTC.

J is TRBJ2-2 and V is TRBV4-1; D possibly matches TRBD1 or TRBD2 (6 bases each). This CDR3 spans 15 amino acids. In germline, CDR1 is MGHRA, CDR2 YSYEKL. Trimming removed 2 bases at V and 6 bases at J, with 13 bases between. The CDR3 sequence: CASSQPAGGPGELFF. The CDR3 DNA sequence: TGCGCCAGCAGCCAACCAGCTGGGGGGCCCGGGGAGCTGTTTTTT.

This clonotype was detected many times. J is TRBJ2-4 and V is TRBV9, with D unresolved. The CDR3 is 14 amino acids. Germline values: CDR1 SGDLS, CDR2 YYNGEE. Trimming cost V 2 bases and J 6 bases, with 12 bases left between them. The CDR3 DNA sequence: TGTGCCAGCAGCGTTGGGGATCGGAGAAACATTCAGTACTTC. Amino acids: CASSVGDRRNIQYF.

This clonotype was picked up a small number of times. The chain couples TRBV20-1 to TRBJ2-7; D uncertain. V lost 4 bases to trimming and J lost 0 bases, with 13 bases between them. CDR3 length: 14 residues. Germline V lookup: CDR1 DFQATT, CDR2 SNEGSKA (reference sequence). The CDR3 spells CSAIPSPSSYEQYV. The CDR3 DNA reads TGCAGTGCTATCCCCAGCCCCAGCTCCTACGAGCAGTACGTC.

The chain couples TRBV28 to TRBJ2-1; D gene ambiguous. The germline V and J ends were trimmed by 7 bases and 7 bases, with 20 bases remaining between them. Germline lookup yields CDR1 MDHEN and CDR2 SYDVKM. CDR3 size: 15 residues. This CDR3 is CASTLSALYVNEQFF. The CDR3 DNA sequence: TGTGCCAGCACCCTGTCGGCCCTCTACGTTAATGAGCAGTTCTTC.

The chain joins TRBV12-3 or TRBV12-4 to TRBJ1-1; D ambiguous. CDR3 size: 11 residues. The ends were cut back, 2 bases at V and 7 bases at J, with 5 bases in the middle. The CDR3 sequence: CASSLPGEAFF. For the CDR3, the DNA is TGTGCCAGCAGTTTACCGGGTGAAGCTTTCTTT.

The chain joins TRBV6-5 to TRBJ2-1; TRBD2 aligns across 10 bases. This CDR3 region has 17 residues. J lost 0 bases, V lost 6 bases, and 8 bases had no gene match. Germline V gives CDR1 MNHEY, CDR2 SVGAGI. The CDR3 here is CASRLLAGGVSYNEQFF. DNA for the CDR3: TGTGCCAGCAGATTATTAGCGGGGGGCGTCTCCTACAATGAGCAGTTCTTC.

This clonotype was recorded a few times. CDR3 sequence reads: CASSQDMGLGIKDTQYF. CDR3 nucleotides: TGCGCCAGCAGCCAAGATATGGGACTAGGGATCAAAGATACGCAGTATTTT. The rearrangement links TRBV4-1 to TRBJ2-3; 8 nucleotides align to TRBD2. The length of the CDR3 is 17 residues. The ends lost 0 bases at V and 5 bases at J; junction bases unmatched: 10. Looked up from germline, CDR1 is MGHRA and CDR2 is YSYEKL.

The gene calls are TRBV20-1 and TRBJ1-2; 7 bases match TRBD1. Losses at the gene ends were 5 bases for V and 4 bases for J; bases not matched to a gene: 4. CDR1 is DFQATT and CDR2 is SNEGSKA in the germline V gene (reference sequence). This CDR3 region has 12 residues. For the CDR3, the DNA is TGCAGTGCTCCTCGGACAGGCTATGGCTACACCTTC. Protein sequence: CSAPRTGYGYTF.

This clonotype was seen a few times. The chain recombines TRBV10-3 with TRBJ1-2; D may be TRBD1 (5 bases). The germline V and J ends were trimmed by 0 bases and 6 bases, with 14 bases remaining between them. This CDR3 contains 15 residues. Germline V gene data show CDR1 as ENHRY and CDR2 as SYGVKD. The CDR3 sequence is CAISESKGPSDGYTF. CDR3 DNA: TGTGCCATCAGTGAGTCCAAGGGACCGTCGGATGGCTACACCTTC.

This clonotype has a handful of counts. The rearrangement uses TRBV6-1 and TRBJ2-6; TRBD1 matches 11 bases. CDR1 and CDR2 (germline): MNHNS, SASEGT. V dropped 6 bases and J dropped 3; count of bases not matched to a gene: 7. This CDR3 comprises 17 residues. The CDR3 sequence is CASSPGQGALGANVLTF. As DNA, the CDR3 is TGTGCCAGCAGCCCAGGACAGGGGGCGCTTGGGGCCAACGTCCTGACTTTC.